What follows describes a single T cell receptor beta chain. The data originate from a study of control samples from healthy donors and cancer patients. Trimming left V 5 bases short and J 1 base short, with 12 bases between. CDR1 is SEHNR, CDR2 FQNEAQ, per germline (reference sequence). There are 15 residues in the CDR3. Only in-frame clones appear in the TCRdb table, and some are missing; sequencing was by immunoSEQ multiplex PCR. The sample yields about 28,000 clones, 85% to 90% seen once. The rearrangement links TRBV7-9 to TRBJ1-5; D is unresolved. The TCR sequence derives from a woman aged 40-49 years with lung cancer. Material for sequencing was PBMCs. CDR3 region: CASSPDGGSNQPQHF. The CDR3 bases are TGTGCCAGCAGCCCCGACGGCGGGAGCAATCAGCCCCAGCATTTT. The variable domain in full, completed from reference TRBV7-9 and TRBJ1-5, reads DTGVSQNPRHKITKRGQNVTFRCDPISEHNRLYWYRQTLGQGPEFLTYFQNEAQLEKSRLLSDRFSAERPKGSFSTLEIQRTEQGDSAMYLCASSPDGGSNQPQHFGDGTRLSIL.